The table lists the clone carrying this T cell receptor (beta chain) with a count of one. The record originates from a study of blood T cell repertoires in COVID-19. The CDR3 sequence is 12 residues long. The germline V and J ends were trimmed by 5 bases and 4 bases, with 8 bases remaining between them. Produced via immunoSEQ multiplex PCR; TCRdb's table is partial and in-frame only. This sample has 100,000 or so clones; approximately 80% occur once, and the top ten carry about 40%. The sequenced material came from peripheral blood. The clonotype originates from a man older than 75 with acute or convalescent COVID-19. The chain has TRBV12-3 or TRBV12-4 and TRBJ1-2; no reliable D call. DNA of the CDR3: TGTGCCAGCAGTCCCGCGGGCTATGGCTACACCTTC. This gives the protein CASSPAGYGYTF.